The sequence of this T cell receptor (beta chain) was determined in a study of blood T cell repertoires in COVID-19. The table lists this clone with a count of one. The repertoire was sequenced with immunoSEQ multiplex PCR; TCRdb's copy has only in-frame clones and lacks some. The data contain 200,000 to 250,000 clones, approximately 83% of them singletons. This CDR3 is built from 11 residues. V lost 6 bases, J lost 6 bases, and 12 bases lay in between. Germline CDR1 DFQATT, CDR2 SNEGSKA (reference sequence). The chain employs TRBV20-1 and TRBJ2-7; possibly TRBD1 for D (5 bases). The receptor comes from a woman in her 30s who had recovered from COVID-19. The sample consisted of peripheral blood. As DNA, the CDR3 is TGCAGTGCCGACGCAGGGCCCGAGCAGTACTTC. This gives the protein CSADAGPEQYF.